The 15 T cell receptor beta chains listed next were all sequenced from one sample in a study of cytomegalovirus exposure and HLA in healthy donors. Only in-frame clones appear in the TCRdb table, and some are missing; sequencing was by immunoSEQ multiplex PCR. This sample has about 58,000 clones, with roughly 90% found just once. Sequencing was carried out using PBMCs. These receptors all come from a man aged 18 to 30 in good health and CMV-seronegative.

This chain uses TRBV6-1 with TRBJ2-5; D is unclear. CDR1 is MNHNS and CDR2 is SASEGT in the germline V gene. V dropped 5 bases and J dropped 4 bases, with 11 bases sitting between them. The CDR3 consists of 13 residues. The CDR3 region has the DNA TGTGCCAGCAGTCAGTCTCAACGAGAGACCCAGTACTTC. It specifies CASSQSQRETQYF.

This sequence joins TRBV7-9 and TRBJ1-5, with D uncertain. Per the germline V gene, CDR1 is SEHNR and CDR2 is FQNEAQ (reference sequence). The germline V and J ends were trimmed by 5 bases and 6 bases, with 14 bases remaining between them. The CDR3 is 14 residues long. CDR3 amino acids: CASSPGVGGQPQHF. The CDR3 DNA sequence: TGTGCCAGCAGCCCCGGTGTTGGCGGTCAGCCCCAGCATTTT.

The chain couples TRBV6-6 to TRBJ1-5; no reliable D call. The germline V gene has CDR1 MNHNY and CDR2 SVGAGI (reference sequence). V lost 6 bases, J lost 1 base, and 10 bases lay in between. The CDR3 has 14 residues. The CDR3 coding sequence is TGTGCCAGCAGGCACTACACCAGCAATCAGCCCCAGCATTTT. Its protein product is CASRHYTSNQPQHF.

V gene TRBV4-3 combines with J gene TRBJ2-3; 7 bases line up with TRBD2. V lost 1 base and J lost 5; bases outside the gene matches: 12. The CDR3 totals 17 residues. Looked up from germline, CDR1 is LGHNA and CDR2 is YSLEER. CDR3 loop: CASSQVAFGGVGDTQYF. The CDR3 DNA reads as TGCGCCAGCAGCCAAGTCGCTTTTGGGGGGGTCGGAGATACGCAGTATTTT.

V is TRBV27 and J is TRBJ2-1; the match to TRBD2 covers 10 bases. The CDR3 has 18 residues. Germline V lookup: CDR1 MNHEY, CDR2 SMNVEV (reference sequence). The trim removed 5 bases at V and 6 bases at J, leaving 16 bases unmatched. CDR3 nucleotide sequence: TGTGCCAGCAGTCTGACTAGCGGGTCCGCCTGGGGGACCAATGAGCAGTTCTTC. Its translation: CASSLTSGSAWGTNEQFF.

The CDR3 region has the DNA TGTGCCAGCAGCTTCCCACAGGGGGTAAACACTGAAGCTTTCTTT. It is translated as CASSFPQGVNTEAFF. The chain has TRBV7-6 and TRBJ1-1; TRBD1 agrees at 8 bases. J lost 2 bases, V lost 3 bases, and 5 bases had no gene match. Germline V CDR1 and CDR2: SGHVS, FNYEAQ. The CDR3 runs 15 residues.

The chain joins TRBV19 to TRBJ2-5; D remains ambiguous. CDR3 size: 14 residues. Germline V gene lookup returns CDR1 LNHDA and CDR2 SQIVND (reference sequence). V shed 5 bases and J shed 0 bases, with 10 bases lying between them. This CDR3 is CASSVGSNQETQYF. The DNA of the CDR3 is TGTGCCAGTAGTGTAGGTAGCAACCAAGAGACCCAGTACTTC.

The V gene is TRBV7-9, the J gene TRBJ2-3; D uncertain. This CDR3 is 13 amino acids long. Trimming pared 5 bases from V and 3 bases from J, leaving 9 bases between. The germline V gene has CDR1 SEHNR and CDR2 FQNEAQ (reference sequence). CDR3 coding DNA: TGTGCCAGCAGCCCCGTCCGTACAGATACGCAGTATTTT. Translated, it gives CASSPVRTDTQYF.

The chain is built from TRBV19 and TRBJ2-6; tentative D call: TRBD1 (6 bases). This CDR3 region has 14 residues. Germline V CDR1 and CDR2: LNHDA, SQIVND (reference sequence). The V gene lost 4 bases and the J gene lost 4 bases, with 8 bases spanning the gap. As DNA, the CDR3 is TGTGCCAGTAGTACAGGGGTAGGGGCCAACGTCCTGACTTTC. It specifies CASSTGVGANVLTF.

The V gene is TRBV28, the J gene TRBJ1-2; D is uncertain. Trimming took 1 base from V and 8 from J, leaving 14 bases between them. There are 14 residues in the CDR3. Germline CDR1 MDHEN, CDR2 SYDVKM. The CDR3 reads CASSLLGGPGGYTF. CDR3 coding DNA: TGTGCCAGCAGTTTATTAGGCGGCCCCGGGGGCTACACCTTC.

This rearrangement joins TRBV28 to TRBJ2-5, with a tentative D call TRBD1 (5 bases). The germline gives CDR1 MDHEN, CDR2 SYDVKM. V was pared by 4 bases and J by 5 bases, with 23 bases between. The CDR3 sequence is 17 residues long. CDR3 nucleotide sequence: TGTGCCAGCAGTTCGACGAGAGCCACAGGCCTATCGGAGACCCAGTACTTC. As protein: CASSSTRATGLSETQYF.

This chain links TRBV5-1 with TRBJ2-1; possible D gene TRBD2, 6 bases. V shed 5 bases and J shed 4 bases, with 19 bases lying between them. The CDR3 length is 16 residues. Germline values: CDR1 SGHRS, CDR2 YFSETQ. The CDR3 reads CASRTQTSSPYNEQFF. DNA of the CDR3: TGCGCCAGCAGGACCCAGACTAGTTCTCCTTACAATGAGCAGTTCTTC.

The chain carries TRBV7-9 and TRBJ1-4, with 9 bases matching TRBD1. The CDR3 is 13 amino acids. The J segment lost 7 bases and the V segment lost 4 bases, leaving 1 base of the junction unmatched. The V gene's germline CDR1 is SEHNR and CDR2 FQNEAQ (reference sequence). The CDR3 region has the DNA TGTGCCAGCAGCTGGGGACAGGGTGAAAAACTGTTTTTT. Translating gives CASSWGQGEKLFF.

The V gene is TRBV5-6, the J gene TRBJ2-4; no clear D. The CDR3 spans 14 residues. Germline V gives CDR1 SGHDT, CDR2 YYEEEE. Trimming took off 5 bases at V and 1 base at J, with 10 bases between the two ends. This CDR3 is CASSTSGAKNIQYF. CDR3 coding DNA: TGTGCCAGCAGTACATCAGGCGCCAAAAACATTCAGTACTTC.

The chain joins TRBV5-1 to TRBJ2-1, with TRBD1 identical over 9 bases. CDR3 length: 16 amino acids. Unmatched junction bases numbered 10, after V lost 4 bases and J lost 5 bases. In germline, CDR1 is SGHRS, CDR2 YFSETQ. The CDR3 bases are TGCGCCAGCAGCCCCAATCCGGGACAGGGCCACAATGAGCAGTTCTTC. Amino acids: CASSPNPGQGHNEQFF.